The clone carrying this TCR beta chain was counted at least ten times. This specimen belongs to a study of T cells in Graves' hyperthyroidism and ophthalmopathy. Germline CDR1 reads SGHVS; CDR2 reads FQNEAQ. The V and J ends lost 6 bases and 4 bases respectively, with 14 bases between them. This CDR3 region has 14 residues. There were TCR beta CDR3 regions amplified from RNA transcripts. Using the HTBI primer set, a first-round RT-PCR was run on the TCR CDR3. TCRdb redid the calling of the multiplex PCR reads with MiXCR, one entry per CDR3 protein. In the table there are about 380,000 distinct CDR3 sequences, approximately 14% of which are singletons.

V and J are TRBV7-8 and TRBJ2-3; weak D call: TRBD1 (5 bases). The sequence derives from a woman aged 55 to 70 with Graves' hyperthyroidism. The sequencing sample was made of blood. CDR3 DNA: TGTGCCAGCAGACGGACCAGGGTTGCAGATACGCAGTATTTT. Translating it yields CASRRTRVADTQYF.